The 19 T cell receptor beta chains below were found in one sample sequenced in a study of PD-1 blockade in mismatch repair-deficient tumors. Libraries were prepared by immunoSEQ multiplex PCR; TCRdb keeps only in-frame clonotypes and omits some of them. The profile shows around 39,000 clones, approximately 88% of them singletons. Here the sequenced sample was PBMCs, taken less than 40 weeks after starting pembrolizumab. These TCRs come from an adult with mismatch repair-deficient cancer.

J is TRBJ2-2 and V is TRBV28; 7 bases align to TRBD1. From germline, CDR1 is MDHEN and CDR2 SYDVKM. This CDR3 has 14 amino acids. The V segment lost 8 bases and the J segment 4 bases; nucleotides outside the gene matches: 7. CDR3 sequence (DNA): TGTGCCAGCGTTTACAGGGGTGGCACCGGGGAGCTGTTTTTT. The encoded protein is CASVYRGGTGELFF.

V is TRBV2 and J is TRBJ1-2, with TRBD1 as a possible D gene (5 bases). The V gene lost 6 bases and the J gene lost 3 bases, with 14 bases spanning the gap. This CDR3 is 14 amino acids long. The germline CDR1 and CDR2 sequences are SNHLY and FYNNEI. CDR3 region: CASSQGKFDYGYTF. CDR3 in DNA: TGTGCCAGCAGCCAGGGAAAGTTCGACTATGGCTACACCTTC.

The chain has TRBV28 and TRBJ1-5; D unclear. CDR1 MDHEN and CDR2 SYDVKM come from the germline V gene. Trimming took off 7 bases at V and 10 bases at J, with 17 bases between the two ends. There are 13 residues in the CDR3. This chain's CDR3 is CASTPGANLPQHF. CDR3 DNA sequence: TGTGCCAGCACCCCGGGAGCCAACCTCCCCCAGCATTTT.

This chain links TRBV11-2 with TRBJ2-1; TRBD2 might be the D (6 bases). Germline lookup yields CDR1 SGHAT and CDR2 FQNNGV. The CDR3 extends over 16 amino acids. Trimming took off 3 bases at V and 1 base at J, with 13 bases between the two ends. In DNA form, the CDR3 reads TGTGCCAGCAGCTTTTTGGGCGGGGCTTCCTACAATGAGCAGTTCTTC. This translates into CASSFLGGASYNEQFF.

The chain is built from TRBV5-1 and TRBJ2-2, with D possibly TRBD1 on 6 matching bases. Germline V gene lookup returns CDR1 SGHRS and CDR2 YFSETQ. The CDR3 extends over 15 amino acids. Trimming left V 4 bases short and J 1 base short, with 11 bases between. The CDR3 region has the DNA TGCGCCAGCAGCGGTCCGGGACAGAACACCGGGGAGCTGTTTTTT. Translating gives CASSGPGQNTGELFF.

The chain couples TRBV18 to TRBJ1-2, with TRBD1 as a possible D gene (5 bases). Germline CDR1 and CDR2: KGHSH and LQKENI. V dropped 3 bases and J dropped 0 bases, with 11 bases sitting between them. CDR3 length: 15 amino acids. The CDR3 protein is CASSPGQQTNYGYTF. The DNA of the CDR3 is TGTGCCAGCTCACCGGGGCAGCAAACTAACTATGGCTACACCTTC.

V and J are TRBV15 and TRBJ2-5; D is undetermined. The CDR3 runs to 18 residues. V was cut by 0 bases and J by 4 bases, with 21 bases left in between. The germline gives CDR1 LNHNV, CDR2 YYDKDF (reference sequence). The CDR3 nucleotides read TGTGCCACCAGCAGAGATCAAGGCCTCCCTCGGAGCCGAGAGACCCAGTACTTC. It is translated as CATSRDQGLPRSRETQYF.

The chain is built from TRBV19 and TRBJ1-5, with D perhaps TRBD1 (5 bases). This CDR3 is 14 amino acids long. Germline lookup yields CDR1 LNHDA and CDR2 SQIVND (reference sequence). Trimming stripped 3 bases from V and 6 bases from J, with 12 bases between. CDR3 bases: TGTGCCAGTAGTATGCCAGGGATGGGTCAGCCCCAGCATTTT. Its protein product is CASSMPGMGQPQHF.

V usage is TRBV5-1 and J usage is TRBJ1-5, with a possible D match to TRBD1 (5 bases). V was pared by 4 bases and J by 3 bases, with 11 bases between. CDR1 is SGHRS and CDR2 is YFSETQ in the germline V gene. This CDR3 spans 14 amino acids. The CDR3 nucleotides are TGCGCCAGCAGCCCGGGACTGACCAATCAGCCCCAGCATTTT. It codes for CASSPGLTNQPQHF.

The J gene is TRBJ2-2, the V gene TRBV6-6; D not certain. The V gene's germline CDR1 is MNHNY and CDR2 SVGAGI (reference sequence). The CDR3 consists of 13 residues. Trimming cost V 3 bases and J 7 bases, with 9 bases left between them. DNA for the CDR3: TGTGCCAGCAGTTATGGGCTCGACGGGGAGCTGTTTTTT. As protein: CASSYGLDGELFF.

The rearrangement joins TRBV5-1 to TRBJ2-1; 8 bases are shared with TRBD2. The CDR3 consists of 16 residues. Germline loops: CDR1 SGHRS, CDR2 YFSETQ. V dropped 4 bases and J dropped 3; count of bases not matched to a gene: 9. This chain's CDR3 is CASSDPGAGDYNEQFF. CDR3 nucleotides: TGCGCCAGCAGCGACCCTGGAGCGGGAGACTACAATGAGCAGTTCTTC.

The V call is TRBV19, the J call TRBJ2-5, with TRBD1 matching 7 bases. From germline, CDR1 is LNHDA and CDR2 SQIVND (reference sequence). The CDR3 has 15 residues. The V gene end was trimmed by 6 bases and the J gene end by 2 bases; junction bases not matched to a gene: 9. The CDR3 here is CASRPLGQSQETQYF. CDR3 sequence (DNA): TGTGCCAGTAGGCCCCTGGGACAGTCTCAAGAGACCCAGTACTTC.

V usage is TRBV28 and J usage is TRBJ2-3; D ambiguous. In germline, CDR1 is MDHEN, CDR2 SYDVKM. Trimming shortened V by 5 bases and J by 3 bases, and 15 bases separated the two germline ends. The CDR3 runs to 15 residues. CDR3 region: CASSRAISPTDTQYF. CDR3 DNA sequence: TGTGCCAGCAGTCGAGCGATTAGTCCTACAGATACGCAGTATTTT.

V usage is TRBV18 and J usage is TRBJ2-7, with 10 bases that match TRBD2. Losses at the gene ends were 6 bases for V and 6 bases for J; bases not matched to a gene: 5. Per the germline V gene, CDR1 is KGHSH and CDR2 is LQKENI. The CDR3 is made up of 13 amino acids. The CDR3 coding sequence is TGTGCCAGCTCGCTAGCGGGAGTACCCGAGCAGTACTTC. It is translated as CASSLAGVPEQYF.

The chain couples TRBV30 to TRBJ1-1; D is ambiguous. The germline V gene has CDR1 GTSNPN and CDR2 SVGIG (reference sequence). The CDR3 contains 14 residues. Trimming shortened V by 4 bases and J by 0 bases, and 12 bases separated the two germline ends. CDR3 protein: CAWTVRDLNTEAFF. The CDR3 region has the DNA TGTGCCTGGACTGTGCGGGATCTGAACACTGAAGCTTTCTTT.

The rearrangement links TRBV19 to TRBJ2-1; D possibly corresponds to TRBD1 (5 bases). Germline CDR1 LNHDA, CDR2 SQIVND (reference sequence). V lost 5 bases and J lost 1, with 9 bases in between. The CDR3 spans 14 residues. In nucleotides, the CDR3 is TGTGCCAGTAGTCAGGGCCGGTCCTACAATGAGCAGTTCTTC. It encodes CASSQGRSYNEQFF.

V usage is TRBV30 and J usage is TRBJ1-5; TRBD1 agrees at 9 bases. Germline loops: CDR1 GTSNPN, CDR2 SVGIG (reference sequence). The CDR3 is made up of 16 amino acids. V shed 5 bases, J shed 0 bases, and the junction held 8 bases outside the gene matches. Here the CDR3 DNA reads TGTGCCTGGGTCCAGGACAGGGGATATAGCAATCAGCCCCAGCATTTT. This gives the protein CAWVQDRGYSNQPQHF.

This sequence joins TRBV19 and TRBJ1-1, with D unclear. This CDR3 has 15 amino acids. Germline V lookup: CDR1 LNHDA, CDR2 SQIVND (reference sequence). Trimming took off 3 bases at V and 0 bases at J, with 11 bases between the two ends. CDR3 residues: CASSIGQIMNTEAFF. The CDR3 coding sequence is TGTGCCAGTAGTATTGGGCAGATAATGAACACTGAAGCTTTCTTT.

The rearrangement joins TRBV7-2 to TRBJ1-5; D is undetermined. There are 16 residues in the CDR3. In germline, CDR1 is SGHTA, CDR2 FQGNSA. V lost 1 base to trimming and J lost 4 bases, with 14 bases between them. The CDR3 DNA is TGTGCCAGCAGCTTAGAAAGGCGGAGGGCGAATCAGCCCCAGCATTTT. It specifies CASSLERRRANQPQHF.